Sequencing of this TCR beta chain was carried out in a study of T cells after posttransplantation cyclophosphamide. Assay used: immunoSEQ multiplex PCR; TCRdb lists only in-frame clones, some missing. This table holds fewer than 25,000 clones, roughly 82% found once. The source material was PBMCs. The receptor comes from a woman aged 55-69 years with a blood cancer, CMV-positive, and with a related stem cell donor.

CDR3 coding DNA: TGTGCCAGCAGCCAGGGACTAGTTGCAGAGACCCAGTACTTC. Amino acid sequence: CASSQGLVAETQYF. The chain links TRBV5-4 to TRBJ2-5; 8 bases agree with TRBD2. V gave up 4 bases and J gave up 4 bases; unmatched junction bases: 6. Germline-derived CDR1 and CDR2 are SGHNT and YYREEE (reference sequence). This CDR3 spans 14 amino acids.